This TCR beta chain was identified in a study of T cell changes during pregnancy in multiple sclerosis. The method was immunoSEQ multiplex PCR; TCRdb's version includes in-frame clones alone and lacks a portion of them. The data contain some 28,000 clones, approximately 90% of them singletons. Unmatched junction bases numbered 8, after V lost 5 bases and J lost 6 bases. CDR1 is MNHEY and CDR2 is SMNVEV in the germline V gene (reference sequence). The CDR3 is 15 residues long. The source was CD4+ T cells from peripheral blood mononuclear cells, collected in the first trimester of pregnancy. This clonotype originated in a female donor in good health, enrolled as a control in a pregnancy study. This rearrangement joins TRBV27 to TRBJ2-7, with 12 bases lining up with TRBD2. The CDR3 here is CASSARLAGVGEQYF. The CDR3 DNA sequence: TGTGCCAGCAGTGCCCGACTAGCGGGGGTTGGCGAGCAGTACTTC.